The T cell receptor (beta chain) under discussion was sequenced for a study of cytomegalovirus exposure and HLA in healthy donors. The CDR3 runs 15 residues. The V end was cut by 5 bases, the J end by 0 bases, with 13 bases between. Germline lookup yields CDR1 LNHDA and CDR2 SQIVND (reference sequence). PCR used 60 Vbeta primers and 13 Jbeta primers. Clones were read by immunoSEQ multiplex PCR, and TCRdb kept only the in-frame ones, dropping some. The data hold some 100,000 clones, with 60% to 85% observed a single time. The sequencing sample was made of PBMCs. The TCR sequence derives from a woman aged 40 to 55 in good health and CMV-seropositive. J is TRBJ1-1 and V is TRBV19, with D perhaps TRBD1 (6 bases). CDR3 region: CASSPRTVMNTEAFF. The DNA for the CDR3 is TGTGCCAGTAGTCCCAGGACAGTCATGAACACTGAAGCTTTCTTT. The whole variable domain, remainder taken from reference TRBV19 and TRBJ1-1, is DGGITQSPKYLFRKEGQNVTLSCEQNLNHDAMYWYRQDPGQGLRLIYYSQIVNDFQKGDIAEGYSVSREKKESFPLTVTSAQKNPTAFYLCASSPRTVMNTEAFFGQGTRLTVV.